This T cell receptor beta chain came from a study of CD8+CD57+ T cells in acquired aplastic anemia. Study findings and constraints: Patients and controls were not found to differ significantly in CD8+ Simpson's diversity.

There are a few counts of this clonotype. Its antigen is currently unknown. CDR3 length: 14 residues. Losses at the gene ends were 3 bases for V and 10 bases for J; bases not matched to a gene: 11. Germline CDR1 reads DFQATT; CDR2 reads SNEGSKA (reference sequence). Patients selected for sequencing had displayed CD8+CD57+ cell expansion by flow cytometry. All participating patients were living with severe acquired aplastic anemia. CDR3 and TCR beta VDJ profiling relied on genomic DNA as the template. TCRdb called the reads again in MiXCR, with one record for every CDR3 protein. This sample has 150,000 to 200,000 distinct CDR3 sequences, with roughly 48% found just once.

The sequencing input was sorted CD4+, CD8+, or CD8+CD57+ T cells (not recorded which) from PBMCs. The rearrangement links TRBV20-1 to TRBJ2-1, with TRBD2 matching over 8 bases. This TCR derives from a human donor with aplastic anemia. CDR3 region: CSASGGLDYGEQFF. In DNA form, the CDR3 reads TGCAGTGCTAGCGGGGGACTAGATTACGGCGAGCAGTTCTTC.